The clone carrying this T cell receptor (beta chain) was seen at least ten times. What it recognizes is unknown. This CDR3 has 15 amino acids. V was shortened by 0 bases and J by 8 bases, with 12 bases between the two germline ends. The V gene's germline CDR1 is SGHKS and CDR2 YYEKEE (reference sequence). A diagnosis was made from clinical symptoms together with serum thyroxine, TRAb, thyroid ultrasound and orbital computed tomography. The sample is drawn from a study of Graves' ophthalmopathy and Graves' hyperthyroidism. Study-wide background: Samples of peripheral blood were obtained at initial diagnosis, prior to treatment of any kind.

Amplifying from RNA transcripts, the study obtained TCR beta CDR3 regions. First-round RT-PCR used HTBI primers; second-round multiplex PCR followed. TCRdb analysed the multiplex PCR reads with MiXCR anew, one entry per CDR3 protein. The sample includes almost 750,000 distinct CDR3 sequences, about 44% seen only once; the top ten take 35% to 55%. Study-wide findings and caveats: Blood contained most expanded thyroid clonotypes exceeding 0.001 frequency. Using a 13-signature model, the authors split ophthalmopathy from stable hyperthyroidism, with just under 90% sensitivity and roughly 80% specificity.

Sequencing was done on a sample of peripheral blood. J is TRBJ1-6 and V is TRBV5-5; the D gene is possibly TRBD1 (5 bases). The source is an adult man with Graves' ophthalmopathy. The CDR3 DNA is TGTGCCAGCAGCTTGGAGGGGCAGTTCGATTCACCCCTCCACTTT. It translates to CASSLEGQFDSPLHF.